This T cell receptor (beta chain) was observed in a study of blood T cells in healthy people across ages. Study conclusions and caveats: As naive T cell percentage varied, TCR beta diversity correlated strongly with it. For the donors, CMV status was unknown and possibly confounded expanded clonotype changes. Relative to aged donors, long-lived donors carried more naive CD4+ cells and displayed higher diversity.

The second PCR ran 7 to 11 cycles with a sample-barcoded 5' primer and J-beta primers. TCRdb independently ran MiXCR on the 5' RACE reads; one entry per CDR3 protein. In the table there are about 1.1 million distinct CDR3 sequences, 35% to 40% of which are singletons. Researchers isolated at least 7 million PBMCs per sample. This clonotype was detected only a few times. Its antigen is currently unknown. Germline lookup yields CDR1 DFQATT and CDR2 SNEGSKA (reference sequence). This CDR3 contains 17 residues. J lost 5 bases, V lost 2 bases, and 15 bases had no gene match. Sequencing was carried out using blood. This sequence was found in a man younger than 35 in good health. The rearrangement links TRBV20-1 to TRBJ1-5; TRBD1 matches at 7 bases. CDR3 loop: CSARKNPRQGGDQPQHF. The CDR3 coding sequence is TGCAGTGCTAGAAAAAACCCCAGACAGGGAGGAGATCAGCCCCAGCATTTT.